Listed below are T cell receptor beta chains from one sample, sequenced in a study of T-cell reconstitution after alpha-beta-depleted transplantation in children. TCRdb passed the PCR reads through MiXCR, listing each CDR3 protein once. The sample shows around 960,000 distinct CDR3 sequences, around 30% of them seen only once. The sequences come from PBMCs, mostly from graft donor cells, collected 360 days after TCRalphabeta/CD19-depleted stem cell transplant. The receptors stem from a boy younger than two who had a stem cell transplant for SCID, so the T cells may come from the graft donor. Each CDR3 is given with its conserved first and last residue. A D gene is named only where the DNA matches it firmly. Size tells how often a clone was seen (once, few, many) or the class of an expanded clone, and some rows leave it out.

j_call v_call d_call clone_size cdr3_aa cdr3_nt
TRBJ1-4 TRBV28 - - CASSYASDGKKLFF TGTGCCAGCAGTTATGCCTCCGATGGGAAAAAACTGTTTTTT
TRBJ2-4 TRBV5-1 - few CASSRATGNLAKNIQYF TGCGCCAGCAGCCGCGCCACCGGGAACCTAGCCAAAAACATTCAGTACTTC
TRBJ2-1 TRBV18 - few CASTPRVPKSYNEQFF TGTGCCAGCACGCCGCGGGTCCCGAAGTCCTACAATGAGCAGTTCTTC
TRBJ2-5 TRBV5-1 TRBD2 - CASSLELAGAQETQYF TGCGCCAGCAGCTTGGAACTAGCGGGGGCCCAAGAGACCCAGTACTTC
TRBJ2-2 TRBV9 - few CASSVAGRPPWTGELFF TGTGCCAGCAGCGTAGCGGGACGGCCACCGTGGACCGGGGAGCTGTTTTTT
TRBJ1-1 TRBV5-1 - - CASSFGGTLNTEAFF TGTGCCAGCAGCTTTGGGGGCACATTGAACACTGAAGCTTTCTTT
TRBJ2-3 TRBV7-9 - - CASSLLGSITDTQYF TGTGCCAGCAGCTTACTCGGGAGTATCACAGATACGCAGTATTTT
TRBJ1-1 TRBV5-1 TRBD1 - CASSGLGQGGAEAFF TGCGCCAGCAGCGGATTGGGACAGGGGGGAGCTGAAGCTTTCTTT
TRBJ2-2 TRBV7-9 TRBD1 - CASSFDSVTGAGNTGELFF TGTGCCAGCAGCTTCGATTCGGTGACAGGGGCTGGGAACACCGGGGAGCTGTTTTTT
TRBJ2-1 TRBV18 TRBD2 - CASSPGLAGGRYNEQFF TGTGCCAGCTCACCCGGACTAGCGGGGGGGCGTTACAATGAGCAGTTCTTC
TRBJ2-7 TRBV28 TRBD2 - CASRSGGFAYEQYF TGTGCCAGCAGGAGCGGGGGGTTCGCGTACGAGCAGTACTTC
TRBJ1-4 TRBV20-1 - - CSADWGPTKEKLFF TGCAGTGCCGATTGGGGGCCCACGAAGGAAAAACTGTTTTTT
TRBJ2-2 TRBV20-1 - once CSASTGFLNTGELFF TGCAGTGCTTCAACAGGGTTCTTGAACACCGGGGAGCTGTTTTTT
TRBJ2-5 TRBV6-1 - few CASSSFRVGETQYF TGTGCCAGCAGCAGTTTCAGGGTTGGAGAGACCCAGTACTTC
TRBJ2-3 TRBV5-1 - - CASSLALGLDTDTQYF TGCGCCAGCAGCTTGGCCCTAGGACTTGACACAGATACGCAGTATTTT
TRBJ2-7 TRBV12-5 - - CASGLVSPMGGEQYF TGTGCTAGTGGTTTGGTATCCCCCATGGGCGGCGAGCAGTACTTC
TRBJ2-1 TRBV27 - - CASRDLKSGITYNEQFF TGTGCCAGCAGGGACTTAAAGAGCGGTATTACCTACAATGAGCAGTTCTTC
TRBJ2-2 TRBV5-1 - few CASSLSGGPGELFF TGCGCCAGCAGCTTGTCCGGAGGTCCCGGGGAGCTGTTTTTT
TRBJ2-3 TRBV20-1 - - CSARGTLRTDTQYF TGCAGTGCTAGAGGTACGCTTCGCACAGATACGCAGTATTTT
TRBJ2-6 TRBV3-1 TRBD1 - CASSPRGTGVTGANVLTF TGTGCCAGCAGCCCGCGCGGGACAGGAGTTACTGGGGCCAACGTCCTGACTTTC
TRBJ2-7 TRBV11-2 TRBD2 few CASSLLGGGGSDEQYF TGTGCCAGCAGCTTATTGGGGGGGGGAGGGTCGGACGAGCAGTACTTC
TRBJ1-1 TRBV27 - - CASSFRLPRDTEAFF TGTGCCAGCAGTTTTAGGCTGCCTAGGGACACTGAAGCTTTCTTT
TRBJ2-7 TRBV7-6 - - CASSWGDVGYEQYF TGTGCCAGCAGCTGGGGGGATGTGGGCTACGAGCAGTACTTC
TRBJ2-7 TRBV25-1 - few CARTRNRDGSSYEQYF TGTGCCAGGACCAGAAACCGGGACGGATCCTCCTACGAGCAGTACTTC
TRBJ2-2 TRBV4-2 TRBD2 - CASSRYWGGTANTGELFF TGTGCCAGCAGCCGATATTGGGGGGGGACCGCGAACACCGGGGAGCTGTTTTTT
TRBJ2-1 TRBV5-1 - - CASSLELVGAGNEQFF TGCGCCAGCAGCTTGGAGTTGGTGGGGGCCGGGAATGAGCAGTTCTTC
TRBJ1-6 TRBV6-5 - - CASSYSIGRAYNSPLHF TGTGCCAGCAGTTACTCGATCGGCAGGGCCTATAATTCACCCCTCCACTTT
TRBJ2-6 TRBV7-9 TRBD1 - CASSYRGRSGANVLTF TGTGCCAGCAGCTACAGGGGTCGCTCTGGGGCCAACGTCCTGACTTTC
TRBJ1-1 TRBV6-1 TRBD1 - CASSKTGIGTEAFF TGTGCCAGCAGTAAGACAGGGATTGGGACTGAAGCTTTCTTT
TRBJ2-1 TRBV6-5 TRBD2 few CASSYGLAVTNEQFF TGTGCCAGCAGTTACGGACTAGCGGTTACCAATGAGCAGTTCTTC
TRBJ2-5 TRBV20-1 TRBD1 few CSARVLRQGRETQYF TGCAGTGCTAGAGTCCTCCGACAGGGGAGAGAGACCCAGTACTTC
TRBJ1-1 TRBV7-8 TRBD1 - CASSLAPWTGGSTEAFF TGTGCCAGCAGCTTAGCCCCCTGGACAGGGGGAAGCACTGAAGCTTTCTTT
TRBJ1-1 TRBV14 - - CASSQAPTRVNTEAFF TGTGCCAGCAGCCAAGCTCCGACGCGGGTGAACACTGAAGCTTTCTTT
TRBJ2-7 TRBV12-3/TRBV12-4 - many CASSPSRNSYEQYF TGTGCCAGCAGCCCCTCACGTAACTCCTACGAGCAGTACTTC
TRBJ1-2 TRBV12-3/TRBV12-4 TRBD1 few CASSPARRGHGYGYTF TGTGCCAGCAGTCCTGCCAGAAGGGGGCACGGCTATGGCTACACCTTC
TRBJ2-5 TRBV29-1 - - CSAQGVGGVLLQETQYF TGCAGCGCCCAGGGGGTGGGAGGCGTTTTACTCCAAGAGACCCAGTACTTC
TRBJ1-2 TRBV28 - - CASSFYGQGPNYGYTF TGTGCCAGCAGTTTTTATGGCCAGGGCCCGAACTATGGCTACACCTTC
TRBJ2-3 TRBV11-1 - once CASSYPRGLLGTDTQYF TGTGCCAGCAGCTATCCACGGGGGCTCCTTGGCACAGATACGCAGTATTTT
TRBJ1-4 TRBV18 TRBD1 - CASSIAGTGRGATNEKLFF TGTGCCAGCTCAATCGCCGGGACAGGGAGGGGTGCAACTAATGAAAAACTGTTTTTT
TRBJ2-5 TRBV2 - few CASRALGGPRETQYF TGTGCCAGCAGGGCGTTGGGGGGTCCCAGGGAGACCCAGTACTTC
TRBJ2-1 TRBV15 - - CATSSGGPYNEQFF TGTGCCACCAGCAGCGGGGGCCCCTACAATGAGCAGTTCTTC
TRBJ2-7 TRBV3-1 - - CASSQEFLYEQYF TGTGCCAGCAGCCAAGAATTTCTATACGAGCAGTACTTC
TRBJ2-1 TRBV5-1 - - CASSSGPTSYNEQFF TGCGCCAGCAGCTCGGGACCGACGAGCTACAATGAGCAGTTCTTC
TRBJ2-1 TRBV6-5 - - CASSYGAETYNEQFF TGTGCCAGCAGTTACGGGGCAGAAACCTACAATGAGCAGTTCTTC
TRBJ2-6 TRBV29-1 - many CSVTGSGANVLTF TGCAGCGTTACAGGGTCTGGGGCCAACGTCCTGACTTTC
TRBJ2-3 TRBV5-1 - few CASSLGGGPGTDTQYF TGCGCCAGCAGCCTTGGAGGGGGGCCGGGCACAGATACGCAGTATTTT